A selection of T cell receptor beta chains follows, all from one sample in a study of blood T cells in healthy people across ages. Using its own MiXCR run on the 5' RACE reads, TCRdb lists one record per CDR3 protein. The top ten hold 22% of the sample, which has roughly 800,000 distinct CDR3 sequences, roughly 50% seen once. The sample was blood. These receptor sequences come from a man between 25 and 39 years old in good health. Each CDR3 is given with its conserved first and last residue. Fields, in order: clone size, J gene, V gene, CDR3 protein. Clone sizes are given selectively: once, few, many, or a class where the clone is expanded.

abundance: .; j_gene: TRBJ1-2; v_gene: TRBV5-6; CDR3aa: CASTMRGPGCTF
abundance: .; j_gene: TRBJ2-1; v_gene: TRBV4-3; CDR3aa: CASSPQSGSSYNEQFF
abundance: .; j_gene: TRBJ2-1; v_gene: TRBV12-3/TRBV12-4; CDR3aa: CASRIGQSLYNEQFF
abundance: few; j_gene: .; v_gene: TRBV6-1; CDR3aa: CASSEASSSGTQYF
abundance: few; j_gene: TRBJ2-7; v_gene: TRBV28; CDR3aa: CASQRAGYEQYF
abundance: .; j_gene: TRBJ2-4; v_gene: TRBV21-1; CDR3aa: CASRAALRAKNIQYF
abundance: .; j_gene: TRBJ2-1; v_gene: TRBV27; CDR3aa: CASSLLARTPYNEQFF
abundance: .; j_gene: TRBJ1-1; v_gene: TRBV4-2; CDR3aa: CASSNVGAEAFF
abundance: few; j_gene: TRBJ2-3; v_gene: TRBV25-1; CDR3aa: CASSEFGTDTQYF
abundance: many; j_gene: TRBJ1-2; v_gene: TRBV4-3; CDR3aa: CASSPEEGRVTGYTF